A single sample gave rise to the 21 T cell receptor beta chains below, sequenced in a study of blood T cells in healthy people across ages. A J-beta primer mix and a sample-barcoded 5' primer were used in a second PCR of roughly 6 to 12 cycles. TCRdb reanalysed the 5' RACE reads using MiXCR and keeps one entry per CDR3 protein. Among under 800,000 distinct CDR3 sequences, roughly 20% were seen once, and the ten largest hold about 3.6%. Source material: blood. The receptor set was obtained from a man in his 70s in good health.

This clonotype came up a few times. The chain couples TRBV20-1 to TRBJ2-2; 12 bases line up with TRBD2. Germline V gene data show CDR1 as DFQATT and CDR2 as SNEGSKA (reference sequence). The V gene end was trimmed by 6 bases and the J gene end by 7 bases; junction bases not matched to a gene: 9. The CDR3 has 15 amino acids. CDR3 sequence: CSATPSGRAGGELFF. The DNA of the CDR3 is TGCAGTGCCACCCCTAGCGGGAGGGCCGGCGGGGAGCTGTTTTTT.

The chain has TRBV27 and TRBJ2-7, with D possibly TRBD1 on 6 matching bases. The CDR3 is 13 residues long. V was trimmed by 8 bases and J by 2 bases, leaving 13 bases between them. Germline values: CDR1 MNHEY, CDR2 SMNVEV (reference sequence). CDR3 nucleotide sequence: TGTGCCAGCGAGGGGACAAGAGCCTACGAGCAGTACTTC. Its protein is CASEGTRAYEQYF.

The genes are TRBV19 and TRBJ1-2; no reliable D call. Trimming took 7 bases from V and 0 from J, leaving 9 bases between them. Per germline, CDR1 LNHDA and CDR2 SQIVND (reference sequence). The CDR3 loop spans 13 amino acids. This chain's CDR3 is CASTPGANYGYTF. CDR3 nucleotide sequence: TGTGCCAGTACCCCAGGTGCTAACTATGGCTACACCTTC.

CDR3 loop: CASSLDPGSPSTDTQYF. The CDR3 DNA is TGCGCCAGCAGCTTGGATCCCGGGAGCCCCTCAACAGATACGCAGTATTTT. The rearrangement uses TRBV5-1 and TRBJ2-3; a weak D match, TRBD2 (6 bases). This CDR3 region has 17 residues. Germline V CDR1 and CDR2: SGHRS, YFSETQ. V was pared by 0 bases and J by 3 bases, with 17 bases between. Filled out from reference TRBV5-1 and TRBJ2-3, the complete variable domain reads KAGVTQTPRYLIKTRGQQVTLSCSPISGHRSVSWYQQTPGQGLQFLFEYFSETQRNKGNFPGRFSGRQFSNSRSEMNVSTLELGDSALYLCASSLDPGSPSTDTQYFGPGTRLTVL.

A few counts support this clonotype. The CDR3 nucleotides read TGTGCCAGCAGCCCGGACATGTATGGGACCCAGTACTTC. As protein: CASSPDMYGTQYF. This chain joins TRBV14 and TRBJ2-5; maybe TRBD1 (5 bases). The germline V gene encodes CDR1 SGHDN and CDR2 FVKESK. The CDR3 runs to 13 residues. The V gene lost 4 bases and the J gene lost 7 bases, with 13 bases spanning the gap.

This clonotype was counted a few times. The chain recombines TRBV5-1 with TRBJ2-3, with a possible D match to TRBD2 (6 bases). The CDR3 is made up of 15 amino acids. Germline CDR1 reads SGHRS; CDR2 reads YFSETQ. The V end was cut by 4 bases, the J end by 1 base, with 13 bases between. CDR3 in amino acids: CASSATGDGTDTQYF. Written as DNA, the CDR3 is TGCGCCAGCAGCGCTACGGGAGATGGCACAGATACGCAGTATTTT.

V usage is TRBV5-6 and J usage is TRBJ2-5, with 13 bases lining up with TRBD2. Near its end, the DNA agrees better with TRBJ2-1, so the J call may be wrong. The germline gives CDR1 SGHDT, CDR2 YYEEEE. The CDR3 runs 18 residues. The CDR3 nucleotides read TGTGCCAGCAGGAAAGTACTAGCGGGAGGGAGCTCCTACAATGAGCAGTTCTTC. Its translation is CASRKVLAGGSSYNEQFF.

The CDR3 loop reads CATRSSGGTDTQYF. The CDR3, as DNA: TGTGCCACTCGGTCTAGCGGGGGTACAGATACGCAGTATTTT. The chain recombines TRBV7-2 with TRBJ2-3, with 10 bases lining up with TRBD2. V trimming: 10 bases; J trimming: 3 bases; junction bases outside the gene matches: 7. CDR1 is SGHTA and CDR2 is FQGNSA in the germline V gene. The CDR3 is made up of 14 amino acids.

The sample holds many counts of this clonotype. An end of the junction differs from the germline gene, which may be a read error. The CDR3 nucleotides are TGTGCTAGCAGCTTAGCAAGGAACACCGGGGAGCTGTTTTTT. Translating it yields CASSLARNTGELFF. This chain connects TRBV7-7 to TRBJ2-2, with D unresolved. CDR1 and CDR2 (germline): SSHAT, FNYEAQ (reference sequence). The CDR3 sequence is 14 residues long.

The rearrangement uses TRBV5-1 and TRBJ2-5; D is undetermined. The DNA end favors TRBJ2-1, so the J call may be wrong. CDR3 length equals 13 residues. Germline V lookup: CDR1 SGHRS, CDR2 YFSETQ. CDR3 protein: CASSFGRNNEQFF. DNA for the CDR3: TGCGCCAGCAGCTTCGGTAGAAACAATGAGCAGTTCTTC.

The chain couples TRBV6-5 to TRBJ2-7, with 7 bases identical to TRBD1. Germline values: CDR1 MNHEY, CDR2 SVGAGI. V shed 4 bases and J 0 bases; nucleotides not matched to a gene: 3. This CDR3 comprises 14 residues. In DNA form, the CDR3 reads TGTGCCAGCAGTTGGGACAGTTACTCCTACGAGCAGTACTTC. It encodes CASSWDSYSYEQYF.

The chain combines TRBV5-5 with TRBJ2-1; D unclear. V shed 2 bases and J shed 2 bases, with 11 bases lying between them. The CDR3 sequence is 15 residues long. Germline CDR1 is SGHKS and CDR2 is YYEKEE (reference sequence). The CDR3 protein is CASSLGGYPYNEQFF. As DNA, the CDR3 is TGTGCCAGCAGCTTAGGTGGATACCCCTACAATGAGCAGTTCTTC.

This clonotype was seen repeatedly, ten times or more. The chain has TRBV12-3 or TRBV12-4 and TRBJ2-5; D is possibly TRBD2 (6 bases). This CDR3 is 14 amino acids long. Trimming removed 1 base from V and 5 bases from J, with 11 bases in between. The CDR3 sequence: CASSLDGAGETQYF. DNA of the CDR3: TGTGCCAGCAGTTTAGATGGCGCGGGGGAGACCCAGTACTTC.

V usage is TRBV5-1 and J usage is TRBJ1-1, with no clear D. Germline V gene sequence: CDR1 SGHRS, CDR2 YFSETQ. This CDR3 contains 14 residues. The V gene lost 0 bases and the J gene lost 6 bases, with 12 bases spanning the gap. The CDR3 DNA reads TGCGCCAGCAGCTTGGCCACCGGGTCTCCTGAAGCTTTCTTT. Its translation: CASSLATGSPEAFF.

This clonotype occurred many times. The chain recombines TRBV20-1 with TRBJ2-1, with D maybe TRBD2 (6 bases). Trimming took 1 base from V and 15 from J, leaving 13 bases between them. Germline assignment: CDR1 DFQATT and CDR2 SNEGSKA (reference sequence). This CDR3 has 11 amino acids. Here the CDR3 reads CSARVVGSMFF. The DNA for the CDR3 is TGCAGTGCTAGAGTCGTCGGGAGTATGTTCTTC.

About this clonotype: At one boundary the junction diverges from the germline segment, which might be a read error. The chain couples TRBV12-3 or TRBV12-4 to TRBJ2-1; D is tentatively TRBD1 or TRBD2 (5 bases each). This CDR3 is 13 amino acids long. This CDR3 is CASSPGQNGEQLF. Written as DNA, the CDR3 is TGTGCCAGCAGCCCAGGGCAGAACGGGGAGCAGCTCTTC.

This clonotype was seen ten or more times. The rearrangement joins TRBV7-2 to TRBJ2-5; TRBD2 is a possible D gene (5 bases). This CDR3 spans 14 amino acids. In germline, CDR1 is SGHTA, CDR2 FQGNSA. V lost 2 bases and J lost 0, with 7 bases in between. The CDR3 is CASSLRGYQETQYF. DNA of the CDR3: TGTGCCAGCAGCTTACGGGGATACCAAGAGACCCAGTACTTC.

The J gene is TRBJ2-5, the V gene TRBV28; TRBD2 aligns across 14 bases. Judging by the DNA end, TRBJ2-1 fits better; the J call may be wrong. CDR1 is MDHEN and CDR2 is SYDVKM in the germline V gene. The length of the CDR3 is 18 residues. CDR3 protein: CASSLPILTSGRGNEQFF. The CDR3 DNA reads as TGTGCCAGCAGTTTACCCATATTGACTAGCGGGAGGGGGAATGAGCAGTTCTTC.

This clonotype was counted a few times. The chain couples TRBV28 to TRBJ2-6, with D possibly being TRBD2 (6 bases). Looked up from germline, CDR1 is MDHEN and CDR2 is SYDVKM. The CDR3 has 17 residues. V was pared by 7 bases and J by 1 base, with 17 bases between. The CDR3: CASTPTGSGSGANVLTF. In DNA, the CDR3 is TGTGCCAGCACCCCAACCGGGAGCGGATCTGGGGCCAACGTCCTGACTTTC. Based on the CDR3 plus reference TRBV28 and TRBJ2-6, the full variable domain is DVKVTQSSRYLVKRTGEKVFLECVQDMDHENMFWYRQDPGLGLRLIYFSYDVKMKEKGDIPEGYSVSREKKERFSLILESASTNQTSMYLCASTPTGSGSGANVLTFGAGSRLTVL.

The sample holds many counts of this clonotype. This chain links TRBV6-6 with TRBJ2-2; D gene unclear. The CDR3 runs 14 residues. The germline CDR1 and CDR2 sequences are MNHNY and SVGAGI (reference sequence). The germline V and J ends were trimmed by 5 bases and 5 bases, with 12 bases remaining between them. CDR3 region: CASSLPSGTGELFF. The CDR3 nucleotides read TGTGCCAGCAGTCTACCCAGTGGGACCGGGGAGCTGTTTTTT.

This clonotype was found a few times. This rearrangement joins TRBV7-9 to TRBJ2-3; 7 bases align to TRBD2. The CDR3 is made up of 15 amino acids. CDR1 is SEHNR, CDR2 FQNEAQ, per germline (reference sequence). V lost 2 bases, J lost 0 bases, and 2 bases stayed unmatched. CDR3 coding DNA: TGTGCCAGCAGCTTACTAGCGGAAAGCACAGATACGCAGTATTTT. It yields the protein CASSLLAESTDTQYF.